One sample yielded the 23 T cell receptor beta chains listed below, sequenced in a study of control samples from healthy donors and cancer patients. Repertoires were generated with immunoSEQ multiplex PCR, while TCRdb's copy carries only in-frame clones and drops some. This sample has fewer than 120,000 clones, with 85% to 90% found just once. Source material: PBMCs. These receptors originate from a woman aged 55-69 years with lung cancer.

The CDR3 reads CAWSVGLAGVGGETQYF. The CDR3 DNA reads as TGTGCCTGGAGTGTTGGACTAGCGGGAGTGGGGGGAGAGACCCAGTACTTC. The chain employs TRBV30 and TRBJ2-5; 13 bases line up with TRBD2. CDR3 size: 17 residues. Germline V CDR1 and CDR2: GTSNPN, SVGIG (reference sequence). Trimming removed 0 bases from V and 4 bases from J; junction bases left unmatched: 8.

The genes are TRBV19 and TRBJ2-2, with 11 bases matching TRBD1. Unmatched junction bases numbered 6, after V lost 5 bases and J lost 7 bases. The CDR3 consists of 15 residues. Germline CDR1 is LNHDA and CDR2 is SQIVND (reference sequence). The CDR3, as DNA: TGTGCCAGTAGTTCAGGACAGGGGGCGTTCGGGGAGCTGTTTTTT. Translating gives CASSSGQGAFGELFF.

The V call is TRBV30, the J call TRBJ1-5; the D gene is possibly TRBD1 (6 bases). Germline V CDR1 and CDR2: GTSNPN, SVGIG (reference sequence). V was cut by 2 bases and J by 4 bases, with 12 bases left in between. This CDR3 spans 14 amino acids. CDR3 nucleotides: TGTGCCTGGAGTAACAGGGTGAGGAATCAGCCCCAGCATTTT. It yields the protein CAWSNRVRNQPQHF.

The chain's CDR3 is CASSLGGLADTQYF. The CDR3, as DNA: TGCGCCAGCAGCTTGGGGGGACTAGCAGATACGCAGTATTTT. This chain uses TRBV5-1 with TRBJ2-3; 8 bases match TRBD2. Germline lookup yields CDR1 SGHRS and CDR2 YFSETQ. V was pared by 0 bases and J by 4 bases, with 1 base of the junction left unmatched. This CDR3 contains 14 residues.

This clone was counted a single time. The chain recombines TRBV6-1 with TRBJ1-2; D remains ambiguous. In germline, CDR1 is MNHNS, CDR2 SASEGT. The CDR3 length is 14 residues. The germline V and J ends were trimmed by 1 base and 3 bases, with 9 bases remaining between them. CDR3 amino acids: CASSEVTGYYGYTF. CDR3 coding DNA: TGTGCCAGCAGTGAAGTTACGGGATACTATGGCTACACCTTC.

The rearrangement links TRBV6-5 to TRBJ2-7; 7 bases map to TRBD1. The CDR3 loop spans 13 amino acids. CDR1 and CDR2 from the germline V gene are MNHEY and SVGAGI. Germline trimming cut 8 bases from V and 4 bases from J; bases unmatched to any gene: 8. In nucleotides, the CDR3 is TGTGCCAGCGGCCGGGACAGCAGATACGAGCAGTACTTC. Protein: CASGRDSRYEQYF.

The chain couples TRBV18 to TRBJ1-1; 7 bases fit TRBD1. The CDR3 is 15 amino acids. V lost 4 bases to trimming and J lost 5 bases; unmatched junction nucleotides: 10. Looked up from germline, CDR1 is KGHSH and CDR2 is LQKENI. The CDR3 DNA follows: TGTGCCAGCTCACTAATTACAGGGGAAGGGACTGAAGCTTTCTTT. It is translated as CASSLITGEGTEAFF.

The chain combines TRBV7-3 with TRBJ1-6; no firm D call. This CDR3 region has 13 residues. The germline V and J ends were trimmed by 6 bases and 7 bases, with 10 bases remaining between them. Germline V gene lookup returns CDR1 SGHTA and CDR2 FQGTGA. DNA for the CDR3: TGTGCCAGCAGTAAAGGCACAAATTCACCCCTCCACTTT. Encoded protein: CASSKGTNSPLHF.

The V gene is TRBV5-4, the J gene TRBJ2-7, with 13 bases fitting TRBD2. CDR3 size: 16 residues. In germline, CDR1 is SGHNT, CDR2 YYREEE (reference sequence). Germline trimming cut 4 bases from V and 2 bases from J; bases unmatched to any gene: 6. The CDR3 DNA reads TGTGCCAGCAGCCACGGGACTAGCGGGGCCCCCTACGAGCAGTACTTC. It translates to CASSHGTSGAPYEQYF.

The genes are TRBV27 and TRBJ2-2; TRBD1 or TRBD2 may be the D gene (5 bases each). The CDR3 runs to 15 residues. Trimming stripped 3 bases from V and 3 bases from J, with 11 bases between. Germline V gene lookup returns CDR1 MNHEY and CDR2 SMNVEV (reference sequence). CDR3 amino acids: CASSFLGGYTGELFF. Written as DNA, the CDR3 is TGTGCCAGCAGTTTCCTTGGGGGATACACCGGGGAGCTGTTTTTT.

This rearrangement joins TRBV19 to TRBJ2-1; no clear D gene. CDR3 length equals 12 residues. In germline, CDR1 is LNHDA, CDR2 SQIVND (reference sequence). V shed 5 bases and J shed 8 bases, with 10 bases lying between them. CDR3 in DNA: TGTGCCAGTAGTTCCCGGATCCATGAGCAGTTCTTC. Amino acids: CASSSRIHEQFF. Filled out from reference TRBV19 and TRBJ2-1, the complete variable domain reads DGGITQSPKYLFRKEGQNVTLSCEQNLNHDAMYWYRQDPGQGLRLIYYSQIVNDFQKGDIAEGYSVSREKKESFPLTVTSAQKNPTAFYLCASSSRIHEQFFGPGTRLTVL.

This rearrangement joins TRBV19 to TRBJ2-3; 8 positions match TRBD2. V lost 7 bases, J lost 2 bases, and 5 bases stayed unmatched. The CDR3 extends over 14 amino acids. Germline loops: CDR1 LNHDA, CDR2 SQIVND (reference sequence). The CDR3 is CASNGGGNTDTQYF. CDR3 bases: TGTGCCAGTAATGGCGGGGGGAACACAGATACGCAGTATTTT.

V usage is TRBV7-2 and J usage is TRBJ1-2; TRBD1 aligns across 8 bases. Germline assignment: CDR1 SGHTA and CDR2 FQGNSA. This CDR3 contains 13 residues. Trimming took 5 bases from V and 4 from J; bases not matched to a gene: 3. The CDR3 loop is CASSPTGAYGYTF. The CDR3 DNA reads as TGTGCCAGCAGCCCGACAGGGGCCTATGGCTACACCTTC.

Written as DNA, the CDR3 is TGTGCCAGCAGCCAAGGGATGACAGGAGATTATGGCTACACCTTC. Translation: CASSQGMTGDYGYTF. The chain links TRBV3-1 (or the pseudogene TRBV3-2) to TRBJ1-2, with a weak D call TRBD1 (6 bases). The V gene's germline CDR1 is LGHDT and CDR2 YNNKEL (reference sequence). The length of the CDR3 is 15 residues. The V end lost 1 base, the J end lost 5 bases, and 14 bases lay between the germline ends.

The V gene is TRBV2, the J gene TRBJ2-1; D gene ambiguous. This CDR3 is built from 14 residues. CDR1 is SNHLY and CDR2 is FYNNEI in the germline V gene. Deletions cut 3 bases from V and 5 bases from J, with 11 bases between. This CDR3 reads CASSDLGLHNEQFF. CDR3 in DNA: TGTGCCAGCAGTGACTTGGGGTTGCACAATGAGCAGTTCTTC. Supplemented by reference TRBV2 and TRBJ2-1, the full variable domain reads EPEVTQTPSHQVTQMGQEVILRCVPISNHLYFYWYRQILGQKVEFLVSFYNNEISEKSEIFDDQFSVERPDGSNFTLKIRSTKLEDSAMYFCASSDLGLHNEQFFGPGTRLTVL.

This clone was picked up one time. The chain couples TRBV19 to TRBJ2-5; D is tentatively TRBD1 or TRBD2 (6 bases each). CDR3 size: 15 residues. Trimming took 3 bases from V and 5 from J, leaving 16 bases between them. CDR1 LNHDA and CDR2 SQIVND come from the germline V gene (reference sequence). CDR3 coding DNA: TGTGCCAGTAGTATCCTTGGGGGCAGCGGGGAGACCCAGTACTTC. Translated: CASSILGGSGETQYF.

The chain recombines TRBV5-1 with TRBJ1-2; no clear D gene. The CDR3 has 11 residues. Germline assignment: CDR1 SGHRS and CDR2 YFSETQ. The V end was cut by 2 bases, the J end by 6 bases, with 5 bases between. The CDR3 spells CASSFSDGYTF. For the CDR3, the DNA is TGCGCCAGCAGCTTTTCGGATGGCTACACCTTC.

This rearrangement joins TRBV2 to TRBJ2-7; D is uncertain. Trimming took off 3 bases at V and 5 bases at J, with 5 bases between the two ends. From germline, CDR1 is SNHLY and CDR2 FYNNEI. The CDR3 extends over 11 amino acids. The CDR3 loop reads CASSDLNEQYF. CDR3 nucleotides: TGTGCCAGCAGTGACTTAAACGAGCAGTACTTC.

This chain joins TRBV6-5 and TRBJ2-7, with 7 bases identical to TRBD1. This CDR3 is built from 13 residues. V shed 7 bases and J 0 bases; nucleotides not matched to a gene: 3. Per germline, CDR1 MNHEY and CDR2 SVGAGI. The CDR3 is CASTRDSSYEQYF. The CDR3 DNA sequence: TGTGCCAGCACCAGGGACAGCTCCTACGAGCAGTACTTC.

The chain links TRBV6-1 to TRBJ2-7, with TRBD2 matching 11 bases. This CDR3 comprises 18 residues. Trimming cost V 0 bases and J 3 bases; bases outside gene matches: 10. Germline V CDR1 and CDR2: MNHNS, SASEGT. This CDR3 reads CASSEAGLAGGYFYEQYF. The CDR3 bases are TGTGCCAGCAGTGAAGCGGGCCTAGCGGGAGGATACTTCTACGAGCAGTACTTC.

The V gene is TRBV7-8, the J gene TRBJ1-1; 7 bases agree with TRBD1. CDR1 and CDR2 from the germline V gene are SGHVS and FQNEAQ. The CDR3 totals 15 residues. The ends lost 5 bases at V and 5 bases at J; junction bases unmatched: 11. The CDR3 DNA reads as TGTGCCAGCAGCGCGACAGGGTATTTCGGAACTGAAGCTTTCTTT. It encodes CASSATGYFGTEAFF. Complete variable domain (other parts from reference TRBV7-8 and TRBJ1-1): GAGVSQSPRYKVAKRGQDVALRCDPISGHVSLFWYQQALGQGPEFLTYFQNEAQLDKSGLPSDRFFAERPEGSVSTLKIQRTQQEDSAVYLCASSATGYFGTEAFFGQGTRLTVV.

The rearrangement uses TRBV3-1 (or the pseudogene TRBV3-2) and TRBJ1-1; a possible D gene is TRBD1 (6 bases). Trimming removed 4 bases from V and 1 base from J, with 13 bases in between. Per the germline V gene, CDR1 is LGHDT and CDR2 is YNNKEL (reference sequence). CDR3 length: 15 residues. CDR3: CASSLHPGQNTEAFF. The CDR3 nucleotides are TGTGCCAGCAGCCTTCACCCGGGACAGAACACTGAAGCTTTCTTT.

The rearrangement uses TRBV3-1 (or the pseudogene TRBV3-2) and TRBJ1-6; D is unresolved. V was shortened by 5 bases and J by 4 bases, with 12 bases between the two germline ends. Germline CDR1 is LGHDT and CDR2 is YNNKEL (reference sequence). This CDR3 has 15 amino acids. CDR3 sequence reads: CASSLSLGYNSPLHF. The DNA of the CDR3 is TGTGCCAGCAGCTTAAGTCTGGGGTATAATTCACCCCTCCACTTT.